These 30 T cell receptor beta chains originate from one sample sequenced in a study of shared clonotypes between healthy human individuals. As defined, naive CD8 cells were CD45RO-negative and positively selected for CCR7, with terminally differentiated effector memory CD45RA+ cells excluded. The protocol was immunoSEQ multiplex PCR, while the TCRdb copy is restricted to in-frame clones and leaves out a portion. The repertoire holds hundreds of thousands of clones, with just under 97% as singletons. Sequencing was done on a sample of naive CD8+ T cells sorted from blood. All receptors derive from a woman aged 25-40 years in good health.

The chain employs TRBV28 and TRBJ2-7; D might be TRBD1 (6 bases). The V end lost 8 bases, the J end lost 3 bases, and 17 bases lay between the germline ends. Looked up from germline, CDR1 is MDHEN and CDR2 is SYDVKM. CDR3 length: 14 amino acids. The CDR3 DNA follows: TGTGCCAGCGAGACCCAGGGGTTTGGCTACGAGCAGTACTTC. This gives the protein CASETQGFGYEQYF.

CDR3 region: CASSQGVDYEQYF. In DNA, the CDR3 is TGCGCCAGCAGCCAGGGGGTTGACTACGAGCAGTACTTC. The rearrangement links TRBV4-1 to TRBJ2-7; TRBD1 or TRBD2 may be the D gene (5 bases each). The length of the CDR3 is 13 residues. CDR1 and CDR2 from the germline V gene are MGHRA and YSYEKL. V was pared by 3 bases and J by 3 bases, with 9 bases between.

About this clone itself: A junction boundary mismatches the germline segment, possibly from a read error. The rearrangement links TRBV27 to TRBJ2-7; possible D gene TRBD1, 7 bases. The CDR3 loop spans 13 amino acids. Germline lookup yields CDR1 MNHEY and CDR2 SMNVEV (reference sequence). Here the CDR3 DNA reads TGTGCCAGCAGTTTATCCCGACAGGGACTCTTAGCATTC. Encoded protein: CASSLSRQGLLAF.

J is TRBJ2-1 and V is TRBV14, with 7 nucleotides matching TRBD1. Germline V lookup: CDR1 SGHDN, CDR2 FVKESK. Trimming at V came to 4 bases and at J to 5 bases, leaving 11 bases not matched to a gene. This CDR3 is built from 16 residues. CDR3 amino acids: CASSPLFGTEHNEQFF. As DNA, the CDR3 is TGTGCCAGCAGCCCCCTTTTCGGGACAGAACACAATGAGCAGTTCTTC.

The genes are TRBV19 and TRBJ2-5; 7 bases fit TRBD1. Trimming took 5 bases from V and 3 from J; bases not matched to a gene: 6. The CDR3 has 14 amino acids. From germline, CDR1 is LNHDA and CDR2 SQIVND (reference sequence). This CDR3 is CASSPWDSKETQYF. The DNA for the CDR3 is TGTGCCAGTAGTCCCTGGGACAGTAAAGAGACCCAGTACTTC.

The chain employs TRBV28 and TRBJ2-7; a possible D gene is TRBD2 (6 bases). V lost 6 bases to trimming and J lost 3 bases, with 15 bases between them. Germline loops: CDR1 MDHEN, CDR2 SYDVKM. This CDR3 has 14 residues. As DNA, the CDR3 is TGTGCCAGCAGCCCATTGGGGGGAGTCTACGAGCAGTACTTC. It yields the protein CASSPLGGVYEQYF.

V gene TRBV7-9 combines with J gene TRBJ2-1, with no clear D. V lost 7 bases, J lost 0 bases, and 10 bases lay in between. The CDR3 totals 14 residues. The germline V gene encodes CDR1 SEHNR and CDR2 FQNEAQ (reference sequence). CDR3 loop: CASKLPRSYNEQFF. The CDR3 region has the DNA TGTGCCAGCAAGCTCCCTCGCTCCTACAATGAGCAGTTCTTC. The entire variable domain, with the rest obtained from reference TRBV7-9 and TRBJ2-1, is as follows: DTGVSQNPRHKITKRGQNVTFRCDPISEHNRLYWYRQTLGQGPEFLTYFQNEAQLEKSRLLSDRFSAERPKGSFSTLEIQRTEQGDSAMYLCASKLPRSYNEQFFGPGTRLTVL.

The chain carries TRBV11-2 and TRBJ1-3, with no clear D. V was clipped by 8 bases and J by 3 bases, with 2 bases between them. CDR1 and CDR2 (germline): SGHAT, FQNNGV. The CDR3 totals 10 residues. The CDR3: CASGGNTIYF. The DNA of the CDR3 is TGTGCCAGCGGTGGAAACACCATATATTTT. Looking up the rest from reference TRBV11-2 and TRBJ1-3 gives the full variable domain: EAGVAQSPRYKIIEKRQSVAFWCNPISGHATLYWYQQILGQGPKLLIQFQNNGVVDDSQLPKDRFSAERLKGVDSTLKIQPAKLEDSAVYLCASGGNTIYFGEGSWLTVV.

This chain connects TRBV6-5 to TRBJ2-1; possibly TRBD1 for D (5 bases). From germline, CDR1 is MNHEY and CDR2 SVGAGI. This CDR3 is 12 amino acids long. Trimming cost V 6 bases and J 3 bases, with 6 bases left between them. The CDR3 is CASSDSYNEQFF. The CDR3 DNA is TGTGCCAGCAGCGACAGCTACAATGAGCAGTTCTTC.

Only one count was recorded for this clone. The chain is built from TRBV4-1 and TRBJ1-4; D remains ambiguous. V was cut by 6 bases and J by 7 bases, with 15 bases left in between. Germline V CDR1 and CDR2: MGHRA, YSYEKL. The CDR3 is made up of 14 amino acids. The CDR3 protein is CASRARIAGEKLFF. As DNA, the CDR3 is TGCGCCAGCAGGGCCAGGATAGCGGGTGAAAAACTGTTTTTT.

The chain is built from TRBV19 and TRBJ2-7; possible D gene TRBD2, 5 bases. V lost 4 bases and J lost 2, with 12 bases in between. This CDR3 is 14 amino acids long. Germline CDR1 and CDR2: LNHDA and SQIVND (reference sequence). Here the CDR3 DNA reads TGTGCCAGTAGTACAAGGGAGCGCGCCTACGAGCAGTACTTC. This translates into CASSTRERAYEQYF.

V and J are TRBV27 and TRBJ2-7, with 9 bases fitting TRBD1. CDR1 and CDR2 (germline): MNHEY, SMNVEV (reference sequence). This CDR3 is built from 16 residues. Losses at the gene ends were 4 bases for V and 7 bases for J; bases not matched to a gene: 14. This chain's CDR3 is CASSWGYRGLHREQYF. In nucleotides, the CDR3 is TGTGCCAGCAGTTGGGGATACAGGGGGCTCCATCGAGAGCAGTACTTC.

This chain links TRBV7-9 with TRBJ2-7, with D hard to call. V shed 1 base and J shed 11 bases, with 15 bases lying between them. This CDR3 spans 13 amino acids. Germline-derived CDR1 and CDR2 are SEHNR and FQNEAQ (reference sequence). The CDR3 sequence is CASSLDGSPDEYF. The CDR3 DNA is TGTGCCAGCAGCTTAGATGGCTCCCCGGATGAGTACTTC.

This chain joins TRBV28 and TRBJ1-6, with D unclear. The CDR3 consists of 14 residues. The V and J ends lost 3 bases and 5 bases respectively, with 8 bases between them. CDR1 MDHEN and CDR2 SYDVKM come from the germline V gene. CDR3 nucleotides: TGTGCCAGCAGTTTGGCGCCGGATAATTCACCCCTCCACTTT. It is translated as CASSLAPDNSPLHF.

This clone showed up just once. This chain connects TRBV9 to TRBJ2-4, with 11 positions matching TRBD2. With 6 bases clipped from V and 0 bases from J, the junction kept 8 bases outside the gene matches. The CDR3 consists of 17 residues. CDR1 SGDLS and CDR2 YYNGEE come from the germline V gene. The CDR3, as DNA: TGTGCCAGCAAAGGCAGAGGACTAGCGGGAGCCAAAAACATTCAGTACTTC. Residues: CASKGRGLAGAKNIQYF. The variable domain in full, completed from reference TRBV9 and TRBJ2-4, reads DSGVTQTPKHLITATGQRVTLRCSPRSGDLSVYWYQQSLDQGLQFLIQYYNGEERAKGNILERFSAQQFPDLHSELNLSSLELGDSALYFCASKGRGLAGAKNIQYFGAGTRLSVL.

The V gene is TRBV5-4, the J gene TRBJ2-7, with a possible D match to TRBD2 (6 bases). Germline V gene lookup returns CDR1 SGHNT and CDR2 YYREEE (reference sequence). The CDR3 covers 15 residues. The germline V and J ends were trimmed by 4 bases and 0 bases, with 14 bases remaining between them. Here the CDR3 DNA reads TGTGCCAGCAGCCCGGGGCGGGACGACTCCTACGAGCAGTACTTC. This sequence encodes CASSPGRDDSYEQYF.

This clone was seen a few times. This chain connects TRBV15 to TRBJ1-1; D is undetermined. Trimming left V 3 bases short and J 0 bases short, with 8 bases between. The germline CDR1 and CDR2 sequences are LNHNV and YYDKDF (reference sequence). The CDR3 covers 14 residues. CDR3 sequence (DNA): TGTGCCACCAGCAGGGGGATCGTGAACACTGAAGCTTTCTTT. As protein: CATSRGIVNTEAFF.

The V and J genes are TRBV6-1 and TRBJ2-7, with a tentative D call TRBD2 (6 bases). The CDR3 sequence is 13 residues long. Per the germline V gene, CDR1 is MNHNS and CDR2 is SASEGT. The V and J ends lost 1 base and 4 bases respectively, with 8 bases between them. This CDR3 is CASSEGTIYEQYF. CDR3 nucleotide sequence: TGTGCCAGCAGTGAAGGGACTATATACGAGCAGTACTTC.

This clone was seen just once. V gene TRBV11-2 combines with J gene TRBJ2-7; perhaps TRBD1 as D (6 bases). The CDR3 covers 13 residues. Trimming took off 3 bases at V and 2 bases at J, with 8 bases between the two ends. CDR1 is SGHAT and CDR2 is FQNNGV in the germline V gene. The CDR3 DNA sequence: TGTGCCAGCAGCTTGGGACACACCTACGAGCAGTACTTC. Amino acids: CASSLGHTYEQYF.

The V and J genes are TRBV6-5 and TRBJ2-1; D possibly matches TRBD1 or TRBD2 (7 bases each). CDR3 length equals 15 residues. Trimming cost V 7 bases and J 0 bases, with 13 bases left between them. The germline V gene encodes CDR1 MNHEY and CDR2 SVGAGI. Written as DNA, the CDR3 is TGTGCCAGCACCCCAGGGGGGGGCTCCTACAATGAGCAGTTCTTC. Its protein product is CASTPGGGSYNEQFF.

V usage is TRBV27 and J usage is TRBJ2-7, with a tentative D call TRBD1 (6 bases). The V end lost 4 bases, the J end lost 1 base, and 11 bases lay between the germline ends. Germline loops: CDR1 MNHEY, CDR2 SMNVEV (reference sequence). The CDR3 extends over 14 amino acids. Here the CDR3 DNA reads TGTGCCAGCAGTTCCATCGGGACATCCTACGAGCAGTACTTC. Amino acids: CASSSIGTSYEQYF.

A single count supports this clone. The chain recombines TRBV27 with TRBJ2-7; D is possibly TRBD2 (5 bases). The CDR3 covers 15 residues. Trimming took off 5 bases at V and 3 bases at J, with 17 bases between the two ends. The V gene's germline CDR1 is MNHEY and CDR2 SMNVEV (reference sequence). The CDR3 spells CASSPRGARVYEQYF. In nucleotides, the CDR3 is TGTGCCAGCAGTCCCCGGGGAGCGAGGGTCTACGAGCAGTACTTC.

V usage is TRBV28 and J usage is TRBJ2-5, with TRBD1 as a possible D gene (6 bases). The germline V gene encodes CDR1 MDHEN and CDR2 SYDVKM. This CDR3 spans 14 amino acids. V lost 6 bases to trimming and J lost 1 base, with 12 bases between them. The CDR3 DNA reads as TGTGCCAGCAGACATACAGGGTTCCAAGAGACCCAGTACTTC. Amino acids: CASRHTGFQETQYF.

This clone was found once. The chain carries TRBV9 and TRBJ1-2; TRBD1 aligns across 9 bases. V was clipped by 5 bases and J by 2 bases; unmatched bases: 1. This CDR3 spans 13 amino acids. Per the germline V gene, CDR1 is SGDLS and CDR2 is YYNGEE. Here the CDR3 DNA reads TGTGCCAGCAGGGGGACAGGGAACTATGGCTACACCTTC. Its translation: CASRGTGNYGYTF.

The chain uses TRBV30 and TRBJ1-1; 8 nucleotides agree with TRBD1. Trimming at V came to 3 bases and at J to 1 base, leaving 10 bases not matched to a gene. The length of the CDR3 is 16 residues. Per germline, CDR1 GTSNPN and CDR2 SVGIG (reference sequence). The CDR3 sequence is CAWRQGVFGANTEAFF. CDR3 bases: TGTGCCTGGAGACAGGGGGTCTTCGGTGCGAACACTGAAGCTTTCTTT.

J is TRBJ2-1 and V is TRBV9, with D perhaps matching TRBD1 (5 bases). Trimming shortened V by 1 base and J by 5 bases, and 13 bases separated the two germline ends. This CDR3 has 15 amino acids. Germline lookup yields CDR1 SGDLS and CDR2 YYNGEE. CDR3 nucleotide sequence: TGTGCCAGCAGCGTACGTCTTCAGGGCCACAATGAGCAGTTCTTC. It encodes CASSVRLQGHNEQFF.

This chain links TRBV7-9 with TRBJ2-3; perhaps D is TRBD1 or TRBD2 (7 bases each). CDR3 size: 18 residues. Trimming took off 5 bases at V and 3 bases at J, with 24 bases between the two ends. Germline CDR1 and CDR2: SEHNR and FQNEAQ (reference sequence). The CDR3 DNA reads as TGTGCCAGCAGCCTAGGGACAGATATAGCGGGTTGGACAGATACGCAGTATTTT. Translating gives CASSLGTDIAGWTDTQYF.

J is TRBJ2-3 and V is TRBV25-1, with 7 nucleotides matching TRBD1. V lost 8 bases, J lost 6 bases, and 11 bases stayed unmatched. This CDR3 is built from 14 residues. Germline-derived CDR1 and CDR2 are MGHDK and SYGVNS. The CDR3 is CASGVGGLGDTQYF. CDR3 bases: TGTGCCAGCGGCGTAGGGGGCTTAGGTGATACGCAGTATTTT.

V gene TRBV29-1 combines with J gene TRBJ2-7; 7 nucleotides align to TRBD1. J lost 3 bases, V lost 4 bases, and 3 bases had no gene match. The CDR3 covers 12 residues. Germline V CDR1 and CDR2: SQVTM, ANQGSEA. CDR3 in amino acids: CSVVRTGYEQYF. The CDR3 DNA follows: TGCAGCGTTGTCAGGACAGGCTACGAGCAGTACTTC.

As DNA, the CDR3 is TGTGCCAGCAAGCGCCAAGGAGGGTCAAAAAACATTCAGTACTTC. Translating gives CASKRQGGSKNIQYF. The chain is built from TRBV28 and TRBJ2-4, with D perhaps TRBD2 (6 bases). V was trimmed by 7 bases and J by 4 bases, leaving 17 bases between them. Germline-derived CDR1 and CDR2 are MDHEN and SYDVKM. The CDR3 runs to 15 residues.